The clone carrying this TCR beta chain showed up many times. The data were taken from a study of neurological immune-mediated disorders. The CDR3 is 14 amino acids. Germline V lookup: CDR1 SGHRS, CDR2 YFSETQ. With 1 base removed from V and 5 bases from J, the gap between germline ends came to 10 bases. Via MiXCR, TCRdb re-called the 5' RACE reads, giving one row per CDR3 protein. Of approximately 48,000 distinct CDR3 sequences in the sample, approximately 10% are singletons; the top ten hold about 5%. The genes are TRBV5-1 and TRBJ1-5; D is uncertain. The receptor was isolated from a man aged 65 to 79 with HTLV-1-associated myelopathy (HAM/TSP). The sequenced sample was PBMCs. The CDR3 bases are TGCGCCAGCAGCTTGTGGGGTGGGGATCAGCCCCAGCATTTT. Translation: CASSLWGGDQPQHF.